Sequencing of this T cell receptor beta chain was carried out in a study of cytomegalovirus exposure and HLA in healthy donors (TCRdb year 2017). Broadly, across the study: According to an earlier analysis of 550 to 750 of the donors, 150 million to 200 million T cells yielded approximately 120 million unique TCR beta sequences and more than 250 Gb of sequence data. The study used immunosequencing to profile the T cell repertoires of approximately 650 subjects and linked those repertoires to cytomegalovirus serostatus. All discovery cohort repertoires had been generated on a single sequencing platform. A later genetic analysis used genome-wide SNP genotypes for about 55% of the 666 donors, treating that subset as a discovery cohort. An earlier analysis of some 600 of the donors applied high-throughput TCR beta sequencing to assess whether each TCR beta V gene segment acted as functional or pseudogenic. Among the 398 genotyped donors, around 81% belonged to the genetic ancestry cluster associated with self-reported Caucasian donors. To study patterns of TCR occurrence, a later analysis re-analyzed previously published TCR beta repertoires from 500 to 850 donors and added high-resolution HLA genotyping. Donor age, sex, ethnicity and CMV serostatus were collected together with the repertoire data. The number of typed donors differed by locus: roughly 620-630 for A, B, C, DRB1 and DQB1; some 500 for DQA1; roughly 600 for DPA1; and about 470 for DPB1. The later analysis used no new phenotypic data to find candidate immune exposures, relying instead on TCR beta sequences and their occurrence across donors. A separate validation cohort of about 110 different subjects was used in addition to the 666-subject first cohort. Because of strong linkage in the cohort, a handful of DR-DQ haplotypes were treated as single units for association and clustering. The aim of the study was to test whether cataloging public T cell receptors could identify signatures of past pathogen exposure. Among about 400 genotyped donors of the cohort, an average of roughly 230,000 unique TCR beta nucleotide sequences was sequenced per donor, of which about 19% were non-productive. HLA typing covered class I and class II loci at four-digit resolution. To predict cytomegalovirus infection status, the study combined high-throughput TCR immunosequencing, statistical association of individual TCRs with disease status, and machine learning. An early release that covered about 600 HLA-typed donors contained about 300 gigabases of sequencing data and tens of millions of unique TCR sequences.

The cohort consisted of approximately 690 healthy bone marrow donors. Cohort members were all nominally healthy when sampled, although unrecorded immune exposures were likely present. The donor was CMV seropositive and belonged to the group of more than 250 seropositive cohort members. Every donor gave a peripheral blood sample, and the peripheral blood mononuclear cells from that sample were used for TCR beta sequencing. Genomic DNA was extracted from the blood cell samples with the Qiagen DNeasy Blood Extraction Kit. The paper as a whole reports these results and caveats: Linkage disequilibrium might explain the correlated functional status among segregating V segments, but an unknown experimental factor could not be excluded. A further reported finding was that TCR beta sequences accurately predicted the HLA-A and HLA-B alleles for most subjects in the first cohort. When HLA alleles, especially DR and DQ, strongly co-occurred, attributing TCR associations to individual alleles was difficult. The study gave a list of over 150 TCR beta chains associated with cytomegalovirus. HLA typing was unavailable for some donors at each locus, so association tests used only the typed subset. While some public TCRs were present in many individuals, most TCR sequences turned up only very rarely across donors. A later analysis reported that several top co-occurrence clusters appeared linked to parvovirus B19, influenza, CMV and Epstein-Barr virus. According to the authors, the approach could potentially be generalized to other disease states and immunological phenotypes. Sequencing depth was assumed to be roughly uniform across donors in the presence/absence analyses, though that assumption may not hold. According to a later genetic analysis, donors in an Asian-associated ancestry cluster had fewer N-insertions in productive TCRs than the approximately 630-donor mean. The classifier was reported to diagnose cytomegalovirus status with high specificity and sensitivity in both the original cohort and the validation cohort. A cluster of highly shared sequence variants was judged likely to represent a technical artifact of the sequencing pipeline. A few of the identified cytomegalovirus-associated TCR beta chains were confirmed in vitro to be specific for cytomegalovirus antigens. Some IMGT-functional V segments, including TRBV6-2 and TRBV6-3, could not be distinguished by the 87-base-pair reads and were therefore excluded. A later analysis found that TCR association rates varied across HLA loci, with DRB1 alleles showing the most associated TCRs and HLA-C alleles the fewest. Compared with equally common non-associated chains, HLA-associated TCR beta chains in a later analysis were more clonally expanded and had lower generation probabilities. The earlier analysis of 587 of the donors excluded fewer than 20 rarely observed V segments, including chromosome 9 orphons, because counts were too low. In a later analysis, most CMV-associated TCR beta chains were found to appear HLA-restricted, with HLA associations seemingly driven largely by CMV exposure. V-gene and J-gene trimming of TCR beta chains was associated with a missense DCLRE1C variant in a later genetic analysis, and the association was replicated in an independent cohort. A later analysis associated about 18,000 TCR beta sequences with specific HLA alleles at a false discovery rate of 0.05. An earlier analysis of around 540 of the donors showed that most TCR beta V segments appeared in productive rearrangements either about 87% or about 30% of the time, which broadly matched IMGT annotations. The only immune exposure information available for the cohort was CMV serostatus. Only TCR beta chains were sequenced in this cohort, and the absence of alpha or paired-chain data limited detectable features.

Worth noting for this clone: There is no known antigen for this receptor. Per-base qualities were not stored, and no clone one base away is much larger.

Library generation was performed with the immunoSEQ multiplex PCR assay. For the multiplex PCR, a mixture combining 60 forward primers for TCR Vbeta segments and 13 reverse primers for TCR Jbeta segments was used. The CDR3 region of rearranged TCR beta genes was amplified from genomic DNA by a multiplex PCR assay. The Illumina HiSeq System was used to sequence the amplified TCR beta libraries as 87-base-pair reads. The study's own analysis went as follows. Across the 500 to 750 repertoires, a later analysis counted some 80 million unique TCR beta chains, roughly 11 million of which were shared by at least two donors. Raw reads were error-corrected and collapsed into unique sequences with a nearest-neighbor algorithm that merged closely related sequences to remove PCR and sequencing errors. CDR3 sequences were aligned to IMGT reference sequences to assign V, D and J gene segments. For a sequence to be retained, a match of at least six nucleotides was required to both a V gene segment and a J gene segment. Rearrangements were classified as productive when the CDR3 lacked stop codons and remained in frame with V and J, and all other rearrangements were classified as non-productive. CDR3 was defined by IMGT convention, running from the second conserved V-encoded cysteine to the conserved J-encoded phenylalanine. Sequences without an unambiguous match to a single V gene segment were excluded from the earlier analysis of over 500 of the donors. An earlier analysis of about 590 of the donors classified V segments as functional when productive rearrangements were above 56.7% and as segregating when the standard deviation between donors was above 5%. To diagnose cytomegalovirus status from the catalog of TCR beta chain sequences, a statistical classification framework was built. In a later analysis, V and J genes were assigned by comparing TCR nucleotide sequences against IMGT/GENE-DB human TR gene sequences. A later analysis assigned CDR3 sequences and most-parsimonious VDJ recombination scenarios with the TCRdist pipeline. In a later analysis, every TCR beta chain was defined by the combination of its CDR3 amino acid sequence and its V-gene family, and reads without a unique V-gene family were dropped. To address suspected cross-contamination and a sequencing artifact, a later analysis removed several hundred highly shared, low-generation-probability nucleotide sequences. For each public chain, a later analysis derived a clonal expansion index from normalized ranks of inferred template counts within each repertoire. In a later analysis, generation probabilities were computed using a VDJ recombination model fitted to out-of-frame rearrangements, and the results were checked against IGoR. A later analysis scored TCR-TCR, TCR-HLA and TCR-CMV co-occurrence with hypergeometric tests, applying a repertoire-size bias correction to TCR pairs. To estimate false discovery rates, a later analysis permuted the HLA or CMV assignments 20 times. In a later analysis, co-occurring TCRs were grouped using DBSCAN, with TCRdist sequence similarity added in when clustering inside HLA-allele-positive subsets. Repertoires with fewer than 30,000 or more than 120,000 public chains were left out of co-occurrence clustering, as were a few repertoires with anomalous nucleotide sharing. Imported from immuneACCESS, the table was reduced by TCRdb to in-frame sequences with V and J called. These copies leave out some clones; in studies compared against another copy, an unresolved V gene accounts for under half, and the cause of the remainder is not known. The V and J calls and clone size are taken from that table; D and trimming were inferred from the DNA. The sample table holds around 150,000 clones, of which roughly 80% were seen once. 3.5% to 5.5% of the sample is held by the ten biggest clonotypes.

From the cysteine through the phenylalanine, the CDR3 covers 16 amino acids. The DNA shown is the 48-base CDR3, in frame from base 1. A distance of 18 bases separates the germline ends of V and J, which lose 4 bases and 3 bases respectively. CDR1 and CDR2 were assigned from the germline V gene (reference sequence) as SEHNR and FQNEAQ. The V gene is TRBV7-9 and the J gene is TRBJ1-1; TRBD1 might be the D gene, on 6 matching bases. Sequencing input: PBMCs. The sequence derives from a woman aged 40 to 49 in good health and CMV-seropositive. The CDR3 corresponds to CASSYNEGHGDTEAFF. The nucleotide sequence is TGTGCCAGCAGCTATAATGAGGGACACGGGGACACTGAAGCTTTCTTT.